The rows below give T cell receptor beta chains drawn from one sample of a study of OX40 agonist ivuxolimab in advanced cancers. Data came from immunoSEQ multiplex PCR; TCRdb stores just in-frame clones and leaves some out. Here the sample spans 80,000 to 100,000 clones, approximately 88% being singletons. The sequences come from CD4+ or CD8+ T cells sorted from blood, collected in a trial of the OX40 agonist ivuxolimab. All receptors come from an adult with an advanced solid tumor such as melanoma, head and neck, liver or kidney cancer. Each CDR3 is given with its conserved first and last residue. The order of the fields is V gene, J gene, D gene, CDR3 protein, CDR3 DNA. The D gene is left open where the match is weak.

>TRBV6-6|TRBJ2-6|.
CASKSSGPGANVLTF
TGTGCCAGCAAGTCTTCAGGGCCTGGGGCCAACGTCCTGACTTTC
>TRBV28|TRBJ1-3|.
CASSVSQFGNTIYF
TGTGCCAGCAGTGTCTCACAGTTCGGAAACACCATATATTTT
>TRBV4-1|TRBJ1-1|.
CASSPFHAMNTEAFF
TGCGCCAGCAGCCCGTTCCATGCTATGAACACTGAAGCTTTCTTT
>TRBV7-3|TRBJ2-5|.
CASSLGVRGTQETQYF
TGTGCCAGCAGCTTAGGGGTCCGGGGGACGCAAGAGACCCAGTACTTC
>TRBV7-3|TRBJ2-1|TRBD2
CASSLGGSPYNEQFF
TGTGCCAGCAGCTTGGGGGGGTCCCCATACAATGAGCAGTTCTTC
>TRBV5-6|TRBJ1-3|.
CASSSVTVRNTIYF
TGTGCCAGCAGCTCGGTCACAGTCCGAAACACCATATATTTT
>TRBV5-4|TRBJ2-2|.
CASSLGGGDTGELFF
TGTGCCAGCAGCCTCGGAGGGGGGGACACCGGGGAGCTGTTTTTT
>TRBV11-1|TRBJ1-1|TRBD1
CASSLNRGTEAFF
TGTGCCAGCAGCTTAAACAGGGGCACTGAAGCTTTCTTT
>TRBV10-3|TRBJ1-1|TRBD1
CAISERQGEAFF
TGTGCCATCAGTGAGCGACAGGGAGAAGCTTTCTTT
>TRBV25-1|TRBJ2-3|.
CASSPRGSTDTQYF
TGTGCCAGCAGTCCCCGGGGGAGCACAGATACGCAGTATTTT
>TRBV2|TRBJ1-5|TRBD1
CASRGDSGNQPQHF
TGTGCCAGCAGGGGGGACAGTGGCAATCAGCCCCAGCATTTT
>TRBV5-6|TRBJ2-1|.
CASSWGGGGSYNEQFF
TGTGCCAGCAGCTGGGGCGGGGGCGGTTCCTACAATGAGCAGTTCTTC
>TRBV6-6|TRBJ1-2|.
CASSQDGYGYTF
TGTGCCAGCAGCCAGGACGGCTATGGCTACACCTTC
>TRBV29-1|TRBJ1-2|.
CSVVDTNYGYTF
TGCAGCGTTGTCGACACTAACTATGGCTACACCTTC
>TRBV6-1|TRBJ1-1|.
CASSSQENTEAFF
TGTGCCAGCAGTTCTCAGGAGAACACTGAAGCTTTCTTT
>TRBV18|TRBJ1-3|.
CASSPQPGSGNTIYF
TGTGCCAGCTCACCACAACCGGGCTCTGGAAACACCATATATTTT
>TRBV15|TRBJ2-1|TRBD2
CATSRGIAGGTNEQFF
TGTGCCACCAGCAGAGGGATAGCGGGGGGTACCAATGAGCAGTTCTTC
>TRBV5-1|TRBJ2-1|.
CASSRDWNEQFF
TGCGCCAGCAGCCGGGACTGGAATGAGCAGTTCTTC
>TRBV6-5|TRBJ1-1|.
CASSYLGGAEAFF
TGTGCCAGCAGTTACCTGGGGGGGGCGGAAGCTTTCTTT
>TRBV11-3|TRBJ2-5|.
CASSTGIRETQYF
TGTGCCAGCAGCACCGGAATCCGGGAGACCCAGTACTTC
>TRBV5-1|TRBJ2-7|.
CASSLGSPPYEQYF
TGCGCCAGCAGCCTGGGGTCACCCCCCTACGAGCAGTACTTC
>TRBV18|TRBJ1-4|.
CASSPQGGNEKLFF
TGTGCCAGCTCACCGCAGGGAGGGAATGAAAAACTGTTTTTT
>TRBV6-6|TRBJ1-1|TRBD1
CASSTGTDTEAFF
TGTGCCAGCAGTACCGGGACAGACACTGAAGCTTTCTTT
>TRBV7-2|TRBJ2-7|.
CASSLSAEQQYF
TGTGCCAGCAGCTTATCGGCCGAACAGCAGTACTTC
>TRBV10-3|TRBJ2-1|.
CAISERPGIRNEQFF
TGTGCCATCAGTGAGAGGCCAGGGATCCGCAATGAGCAGTTCTTC
>TRBV5-4|TRBJ1-4|.
CASSLTSNEKLFF
TGTGCCAGCAGCTTGACCTCAAATGAAAAACTGTTTTTT
>TRBV5-4|TRBJ1-3|.
CASSSRGEGGNTIYF
TGTGCCAGCAGCTCCCGAGGGGAGGGCGGAAACACCATATATTTT
>TRBV5-1|TRBJ2-1|.
CASRVGFSYNEQFF
TGCGCCAGCAGGGTTGGGTTCAGCTACAATGAGCAGTTCTTC
>TRBV4-3|TRBJ1-1|.
CASSQEPGLNTEAFF
TGCGCCAGCAGCCAAGAGCCAGGACTGAACACTGAAGCTTTCTTT
>TRBV5-4|TRBJ1-2|TRBD1
CASSPGQGGYTF
TGTGCCAGCAGCCCCGGACAGGGGGGCTACACCTTC
>TRBV5-4|TRBJ2-3|TRBD2
CASSWGLAGSTDTQYF
TGTGCCAGCAGCTGGGGACTAGCGGGATCCACAGATACGCAGTATTTT
>TRBV2|TRBJ2-1|TRBD2
CASSVLAGGHNEQFF
TGTGCCAGCAGCGTACTAGCGGGGGGGCACAATGAGCAGTTCTTC
>TRBV7-3|TRBJ1-5|TRBD1
CASSANGQGRHF
TGTGCCAGCAGCGCGAACGGACAGGGGAGGCATTTT
>TRBV2|TRBJ2-2|.
CASMQGMNTGELFF
TGTGCCAGCATGCAGGGAATGAACACCGGGGAGCTGTTTTTT